Sequencing of this TCR beta chain was carried out in a study of OX40 agonist ivuxolimab in advanced cancers. Study results and caveats: The average count of expanded clones was higher among CD8+ T cells than among CD4+. No determination was made of the antigen specificity of the expanded peripheral T cells.

This clone was detected once. The antigen is not known. The CDR3 is 13 residues long. The V and J ends lost 1 base and 6 bases, in that order; junction bases with no gene match: 1. In germline, CDR1 is GTSNPN, CDR2 SVGIG (reference sequence). The repertoire was sequenced with immunoSEQ multiplex PCR; TCRdb's copy has only in-frame clones and lacks some. Of tens of thousands of clones in the sample, 79% were seen once. The chain couples TRBV30 to TRBJ2-7, with 12 positions matching TRBD1. Sequences were derived from CD4+ or CD8+ T cells sorted from blood, sampled in a trial of the OX40 agonist ivuxolimab. The TCR sequence derives from an adult with an advanced solid tumor such as melanoma, head and neck, liver or kidney cancer. This CDR3 is CAWSEGQGAEQYF. The DNA of the CDR3 is TGTGCCTGGAGTGAGGGACAGGGGGCCGAGCAGTACTTC.